These 21 T cell receptor beta chains originate from one sample sequenced in a study of regulatory T cells in long-lasting Graves disease. To make TCR beta libraries, researchers used iRepertoire HTBI primers and Arm-PCR of CDR3 regions. TCRdb called the multiplex PCR reads again in MiXCR, with one record for every CDR3 protein. The table records 420,000 or so distinct CDR3 sequences, approximately 16% of them present only once. Time point noted: newly diagnosed GD, antithyroid drugs for less than 3 months. PBMC-extracted RNA yielded the TCR library. The sample was also reused in another study, on T cells in Graves' hyperthyroidism and ophthalmopathy.

Sample: peripheral blood mononuclear cells (PBMCs), taken at new diagnosis, from a patient treated with antithyroid drugs. These receptors came from a woman aged 18-29 years with Graves disease.

V usage is TRBV9 and J usage is TRBJ2-5; D may be TRBD1 (6 bases). This CDR3 contains 13 residues. From germline, CDR1 is SGDLS and CDR2 YYNGEE. Trimming pared 3 bases from V and 9 bases from J, leaving 15 bases between. The CDR3 sequence: CASSGDQQGPQYF. Here the CDR3 DNA reads TGTGCCAGCAGCGGCGACCAGCAGGGGCCCCAGTACTTC.

This clonotype was found a few times. CDR3 sequence (DNA): TGCGCCAGCAGCTTGGGCGGGAGCGACACAGATACGCAGTATTTT. This translates into CASSLGGSDTDTQYF. J is TRBJ2-3 and V is TRBV5-1; 7 nucleotides agree with TRBD2. J lost 2 bases, V lost 0 bases, and 3 bases had no gene match. Germline V gives CDR1 SGHRS, CDR2 YFSETQ. This CDR3 is built from 15 residues.

This chain links TRBV19 with TRBJ1-5, with D uncertain. The CDR3 is made up of 15 amino acids. Germline lookup yields CDR1 LNHDA and CDR2 SQIVND (reference sequence). With 6 bases removed from V and 2 bases from J, the gap between germline ends came to 14 bases. The CDR3 bases are TGTGCCAGTAGCCGTGGACCCTGGGGCAATCAGCCCCAGCATTTT. It encodes CASSRGPWGNQPQHF. Variable domain in full (rest from reference TRBV19 and TRBJ1-5): DGGITQSPKYLFRKEGQNVTLSCEQNLNHDAMYWYRQDPGQGLRLIYYSQIVNDFQKGDIAEGYSVSREKKESFPLTVTSAQKNPTAFYLCASSRGPWGNQPQHFGDGTRLSIL.

This clonotype was counted ten times or more. This chain joins TRBV12-3 or TRBV12-4 and TRBJ1-1; 10 nucleotides line up with TRBD1. V shed 6 bases, J shed 1 base, and the junction held 5 bases outside the gene matches. The CDR3 length is 15 residues. The CDR3 sequence is CASRPTGGRNTEAFF. CDR3 nucleotides: TGTGCCAGCAGGCCGACAGGGGGCCGGAACACTGAAGCTTTCTTT.

The table lists this clonotype with many counts. This chain joins TRBV2 and TRBJ2-1; D may be TRBD2 (5 bases). The CDR3 consists of 15 residues. CDR1 and CDR2 (germline): SNHLY, FYNNEI. Between the trimmed V and J ends, which lost 1 base and 3 bases, there was a span of 10 bases. The DNA for the CDR3 is TGTGCCAGCAGTGAAGTGGGAGTGGGCTACAATGAGCAGTTCTTC. Protein product: CASSEVGVGYNEQFF.

Ten or more counts support this clonotype. The V and J genes are TRBV20-1 and TRBJ2-3; weak D call: TRBD2 (5 bases). Deletions cut 7 bases from V and 0 bases from J, with 14 bases between. CDR3 length: 14 residues. Germline-derived CDR1 and CDR2 are DFQATT and SNEGSKA (reference sequence). The CDR3 region is CSGRIGGSTDTQYF. The DNA of the CDR3 is TGCAGTGGCCGAATTGGCGGGAGCACAGATACGCAGTATTTT.

This clonotype has ten or more counts. This chain links TRBV20-1 with TRBJ2-1; 7 positions agree with TRBD1. Germline loops: CDR1 DFQATT, CDR2 SNEGSKA (reference sequence). The junction had 5 bases not matched to a gene; V was cut back by 6 bases and J by 0 bases. The CDR3 is 14 residues long. Here the CDR3 reads CSAVDRISYNEQFF. The DNA for the CDR3 is TGCAGTGCCGTGGACAGGATCTCCTACAATGAGCAGTTCTTC.

This clonotype was seen repeatedly, ten times or more. This rearrangement joins TRBV20-1 to TRBJ1-1; D gene unclear. This CDR3 region has 13 residues. Trimming cost V 6 bases and J 4 bases, with 15 bases left between them. Germline lookup yields CDR1 DFQATT and CDR2 SNEGSKA (reference sequence). CDR3 sequence (DNA): TGCAGTGCCCGGGTGCCAGGTGGCACTGAAGCTTTCTTT. This codes for CSARVPGGTEAFF.

This clonotype came up a few times. The CDR3 is CATSESRGGRLPQYF. CDR3 DNA: TGTGCCACCAGTGAGTCAAGGGGGGGACGTCTTCCGCAGTATTTT. The V and J genes are TRBV24-1 and TRBJ2-3; tentative D call: TRBD2 (7 bases). This CDR3 is 15 amino acids long. V lost 4 bases and J lost 10, with 20 bases in between. The V gene's germline CDR1 is KGHDR and CDR2 SFDVKD.

This clonotype came up many times. The chain couples TRBV27 to TRBJ2-5, with a tentative D call TRBD2 (6 bases). CDR3 size: 17 residues. Trimming took off 4 bases at V and 3 bases at J, with 21 bases between the two ends. Germline values: CDR1 MNHEY, CDR2 SMNVEV (reference sequence). The CDR3 loop reads CASSSTPRLGPKETQYF. CDR3 coding DNA: TGTGCCAGCAGTTCGACCCCCCGACTAGGACCTAAAGAGACCCAGTACTTC.

The gene calls are TRBV24-1 and TRBJ2-6, with D unclear. The CDR3 is made up of 17 amino acids. The V and J ends lost 2 bases and 1 base respectively, with 11 bases between them. Germline CDR1 reads KGHDR; CDR2 reads SFDVKD. The CDR3 sequence: CATSDSPTPSGANVLTF. As DNA, the CDR3 is TGTGCCACCAGTGATTCCCCGACTCCTTCTGGGGCCAACGTCCTGACTTTC.

The rearrangement links TRBV11-2 to TRBJ2-3, with D tentatively TRBD1 (6 bases). Near its end, the DNA agrees better with TRBJ2-7, so the J call may be wrong. Germline CDR1 SGHAT, CDR2 FQNNGV. The CDR3 sequence is 14 residues long. CDR3 DNA sequence: TGTGCCAGCAGCGCCGACAGGTGGTCGCGCGAGCAGTACTTC. Translated, it gives CASSADRWSREQYF.

The chain carries TRBV5-5 and TRBJ1-5; D unresolved. The V end was cut by 6 bases, the J end by 0 bases, with 13 bases between. This CDR3 has 15 residues. Germline V CDR1 and CDR2: SGHKS, YYEKEE (reference sequence). The CDR3 loop is CASNPRPNSNQPQHF. The CDR3 DNA reads TGTGCCAGCAACCCGAGGCCAAATAGCAATCAGCCCCAGCATTTT.

The chain uses TRBV3-1 and TRBJ2-5, with 11 bases aligning to TRBD1. V was clipped by 0 bases and J by 4 bases; unmatched bases: 7. The CDR3 is 17 residues long. From germline, CDR1 is LGHDT and CDR2 YNNKEL (reference sequence). For the CDR3, the DNA is TGTGCCAGCAGCCAAGACCCGGGGGGACAGGGGGGAGAGACCCAGTACTTC. This translates into CASSQDPGGQGGETQYF.

This clonotype was observed a few times. This chain uses TRBV18 with TRBJ2-2, with 7 bases aligning to TRBD1. The V and J ends lost 2 bases and 4 bases, in that order; junction bases with no gene match: 7. Germline loops: CDR1 KGHSH, CDR2 LQKENI. The CDR3 spans 16 residues. The CDR3 protein is CASSPIDRVSTGELFF. CDR3 sequence (DNA): TGTGCCAGCTCACCAATAGACAGGGTGAGCACCGGGGAGCTGTTTTTT. Based on the CDR3 plus reference TRBV18 and TRBJ2-2, the full variable domain is NAGVMQNPRHLVRRRGQEARLRCSPMKGHSHVYWYRQLPEEGLKFMVYLQKENIIDESGMPKERFSAEFPKEGPSILRIQQVVRGDSAAYFCASSPIDRVSTGELFFGEGSRLTVL.

This clonotype was counted many times. This chain connects TRBV11-1 to TRBJ2-1; 10 nucleotides match TRBD2. Germline CDR1 is SGHAT and CDR2 is FQDESV (reference sequence). CDR3 length: 16 amino acids. V shed 1 base and J 5 bases; nucleotides not matched to a gene: 5. CDR3 nucleotides: TGTGCCAGCAGCTTAGATTTCCTAGCGGGAGACAATGAGCAGTTCTTC. This encodes CASSLDFLAGDNEQFF.

This clonotype was observed at least ten times. The chain recombines TRBV6-2 or TRBV6-3 with TRBJ2-1, with D possibly matching TRBD2 (5 bases). Germline values: CDR1 MNHEY, CDR2 SVGEGT. The CDR3 has 15 amino acids. With 7 bases removed from V and 4 bases from J, the gap between germline ends came to 17 bases. DNA of the CDR3: TGTGCCAGCACCCGAACCGGAGGCTCTTACAATGAGCAGTTCTTC. Encoded protein: CASTRTGGSYNEQFF.

In this sample, this clonotype turned up many times. The chain combines TRBV13 with TRBJ2-7; 9 nucleotides line up with TRBD2. The CDR3 extends over 14 amino acids. Germline V gene lookup returns CDR1 PRHDT and CDR2 FYEKMQ (reference sequence). V trimming: 5 bases; J trimming: 2 bases; junction bases outside the gene matches: 4. CDR3 residues: CASSPSGTPYEQYF. The CDR3, as DNA: TGTGCCAGCAGCCCTAGCGGGACCCCCTACGAGCAGTACTTC.

This clonotype was recorded a few times. The chain joins TRBV29-1 to TRBJ2-6; 9 bases are shared with TRBD1. Germline CDR1 and CDR2: SQVTM and ANQGSEA. This CDR3 has 16 residues. The V segment lost 6 bases and the J segment 1 base; nucleotides outside the gene matches: 7. The CDR3 region has the DNA TGCAGCGTCTGGGGACAGGGTAAATCTGGGGCCAACGTCCTGACTTTC. The encoded protein is CSVWGQGKSGANVLTF.

This clonotype showed up just a few times. The CDR3 is CASSYYNEQYF. The DNA of the CDR3 is TGTGCCAGCAGTTACTACAACGAGCAGTACTTC. The rearrangement joins TRBV12-3 or TRBV12-4 to TRBJ2-7; D unresolved. V was cut by 4 bases and J by 5 bases, with 6 bases left in between. The CDR3 covers 11 residues.

The chain joins TRBV12-5 to TRBJ2-7; 8 bases are a match to TRBD2. With 6 bases clipped from V and 7 bases from J, the junction kept 14 bases outside the gene matches. This CDR3 comprises 15 residues. The V gene's germline CDR1 is LGHNT and CDR2 FRNRAP. The CDR3 DNA follows: TGTGCTAGTGGCCTCAGCGGGAGCTCCTACAATGAGCAGTACTTC. It specifies CASGLSGSSYNEQYF.